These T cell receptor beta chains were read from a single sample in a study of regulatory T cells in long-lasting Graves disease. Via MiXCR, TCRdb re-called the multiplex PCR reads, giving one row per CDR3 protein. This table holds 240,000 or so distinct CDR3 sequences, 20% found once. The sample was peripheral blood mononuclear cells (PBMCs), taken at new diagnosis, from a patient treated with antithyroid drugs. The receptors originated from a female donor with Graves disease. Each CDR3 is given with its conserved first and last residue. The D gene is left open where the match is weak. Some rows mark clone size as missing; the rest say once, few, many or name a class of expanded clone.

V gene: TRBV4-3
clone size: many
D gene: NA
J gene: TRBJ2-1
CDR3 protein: CASSQELYNEQFF
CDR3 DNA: TGCGCCAGCAGCCAAGAGCTGTATAATGAGCAGTTCTTC

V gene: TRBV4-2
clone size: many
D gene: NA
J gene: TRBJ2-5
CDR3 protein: CASSQESAETQYF
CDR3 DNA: TGTGCCAGCAGCCAAGAATCGGCAGAGACCCAGTACTTC

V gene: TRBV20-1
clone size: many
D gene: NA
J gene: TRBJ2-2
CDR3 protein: CSVTGTGKLAGTGELFF
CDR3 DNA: TGCAGTGTCACCGGGACAGGGAAGCTAGCGGGGACCGGGGAGCTGTTTTTT

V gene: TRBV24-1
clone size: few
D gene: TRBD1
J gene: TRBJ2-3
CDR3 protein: CATSDRGTGGFDTQYF
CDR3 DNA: TGTGCCACCAGTGACCGCGGGACAGGGGGATTCGATACGCAGTATTTT

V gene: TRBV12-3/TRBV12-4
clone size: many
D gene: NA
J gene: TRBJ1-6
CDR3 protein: CASSSPVSGSPLHF
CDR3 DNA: TGTGCCAGCAGTTCCCCTGTGTCGGGCTCACCCCTCCACTTT

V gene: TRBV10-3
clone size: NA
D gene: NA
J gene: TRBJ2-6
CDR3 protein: CAIRGVRATSGANVLTF
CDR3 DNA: TGTGCCATCAGGGGGGTCCGGGCCACCTCTGGGGCCAACGTCCTGACTTTC

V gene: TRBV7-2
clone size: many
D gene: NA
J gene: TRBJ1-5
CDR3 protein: CASSPTWGNQPQHF
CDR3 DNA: TGTGCCAGCAGCCCGACCTGGGGCAATCAGCCCCAGCATTTT

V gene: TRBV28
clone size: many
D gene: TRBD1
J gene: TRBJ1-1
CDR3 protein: CASSSGQENTEAFF
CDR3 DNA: TGTGCCAGCAGTTCAGGACAGGAGAACACTGAAGCTTTCTTT

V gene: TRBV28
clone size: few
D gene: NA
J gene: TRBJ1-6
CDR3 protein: CATYRVGRNPPLHF
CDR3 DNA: TGTGCCACCTATAGGGTAGGGCGGAATCCACCCCTCCACTTT

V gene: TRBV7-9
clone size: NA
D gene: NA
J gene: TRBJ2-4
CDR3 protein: CASSGSFLAKNIQYF
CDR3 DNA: TGTGCCAGCAGCGGCAGCTTCCTAGCCAAAAACATTCAGTACTTC

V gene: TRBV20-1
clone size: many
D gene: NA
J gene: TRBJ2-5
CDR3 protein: CSALVLGETQYF
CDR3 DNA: TGCAGTGCTTTAGTCCTAGGGGAGACCCAGTACTTC

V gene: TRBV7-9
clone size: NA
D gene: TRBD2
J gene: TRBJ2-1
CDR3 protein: CASSPPAGGRYVEQFF
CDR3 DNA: TGTGCCAGCAGCCCACCGGCGGGGGGGCGTTATGTTGAGCAGTTCTTC

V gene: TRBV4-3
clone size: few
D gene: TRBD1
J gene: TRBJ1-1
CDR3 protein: CASSQLPGQGFFTEAFF
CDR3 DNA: TGCGCCAGCAGCCAACTACCGGGACAGGGGTTTTTCACTGAAGCTTTCTTT

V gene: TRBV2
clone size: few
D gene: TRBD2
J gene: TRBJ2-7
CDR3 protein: CASSQLAGGVYEQYF
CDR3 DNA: TGCGCCAGCAGCCAACTAGCGGGAGGGGTGTACGAGCAGTACTTC

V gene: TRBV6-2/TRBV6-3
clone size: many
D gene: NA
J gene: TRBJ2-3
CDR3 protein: CASSYRDTQYF
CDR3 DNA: TGTGCCAGCAGTTACCGAGATACGCAGTATTTT

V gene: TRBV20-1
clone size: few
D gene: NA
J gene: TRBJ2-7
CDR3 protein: CSARGGFRESYEQYF
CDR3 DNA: TGCAGTGCTAGGGGGGGCTTCAGGGAATCCTACGAGCAGTACTTC

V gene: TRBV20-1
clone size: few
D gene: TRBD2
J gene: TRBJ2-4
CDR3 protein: CSASPRTSGRRDIQYF
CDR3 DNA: TGCAGTGCTAGCCCCAGAACTAGCGGGAGGAGGGACATTCAGTACTTC

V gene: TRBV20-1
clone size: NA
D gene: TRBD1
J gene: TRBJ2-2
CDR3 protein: CSARTGANTGELFF
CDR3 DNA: TGCAGTGCTCGGACAGGGGCGAACACCGGGGAGCTGTTTTTT

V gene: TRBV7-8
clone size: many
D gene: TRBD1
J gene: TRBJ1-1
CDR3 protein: CATRTGMRRTEAFF
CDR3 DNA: TGTGCCACCCGGACAGGGATGCGTCGAACTGAAGCTTTCTTT

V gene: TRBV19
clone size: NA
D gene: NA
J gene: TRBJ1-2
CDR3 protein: CASSEPSRTNYGYTF
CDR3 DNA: TGTGCCAGTAGTGAACCCTCACGGACTAACTATGGCTACACCTTC

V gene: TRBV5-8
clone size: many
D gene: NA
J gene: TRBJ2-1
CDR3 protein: CASSVWTASYNEQFF
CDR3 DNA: TGTGCCAGCAGCGTCTGGACAGCTAGCTACAATGAGCAGTTCTTC

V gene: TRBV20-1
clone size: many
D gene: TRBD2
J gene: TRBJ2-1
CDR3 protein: CSAPGLAGSYNEQFF
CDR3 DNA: TGCAGTGCTCCGGGACTAGCGGGTTCCTACAATGAGCAGTTCTTC

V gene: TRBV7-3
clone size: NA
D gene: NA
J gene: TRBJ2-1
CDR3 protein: CASSLIGNEQFF
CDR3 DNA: TGTGCCAGCAGCTTAATCGGCAATGAGCAGTTCTTC

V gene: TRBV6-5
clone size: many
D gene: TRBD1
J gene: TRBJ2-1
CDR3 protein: CASSFWDRIDEQFF
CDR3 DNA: TGTGCCAGCAGTTTTTGGGACAGGATCGATGAGCAGTTCTTC

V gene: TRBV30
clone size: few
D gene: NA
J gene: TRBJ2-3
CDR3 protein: CAWSPGVDTQYF
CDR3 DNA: TGTGCCTGGAGCCCCGGGGTAGATACGCAGTATTTT